This is a list of T cell receptor beta chains from one sample in a study of blood T cell repertoires in COVID-19. The assay was immunoSEQ multiplex PCR, and TCRdb's table has in-frame clones only and misses some. Of about 250,000 clones listed, 75% to 90% are singletons. Sequences were obtained from peripheral blood. These receptors all stem from a woman aged 40-49 years who had recovered from COVID-19. The CDR3 runs from the conserved cysteine through the conserved F or W. The order of the fields is D gene, V gene, CDR3 protein. A D gene is named only where the DNA matches it firmly.

>-|TRBV5-6
CASSLLFAGELFF
>-|TRBV18
CASSSIPTAKNTEAFF
>-|TRBV5-4
CASSPTGTHGYTF
>-|TRBV12-3/TRBV12-4
CASSLTANTEAFF
>-|TRBV3-1/TRBV3-2
CASSQETRGLSGANVLTF
>-|TRBV6-5
CASSYSRRQPQHF
>-|TRBV10-1
CASSQVRGTYNEQFF
>-|TRBV13
CASSLAELERFF
>-|TRBV5-5
CASSPEGTLQPQHF
>TRBD1|TRBV12-3/TRBV12-4
CASSAGQGREQYF
>-|TRBV5-1
CASSPKMGRGMNTEAFF
>-|TRBV6-4
CASSERVGSENTGELFF
>TRBD1|TRBV10-3
CAISESTLGQMYGYTF
>TRBD2|TRBV14
CASSQVAGTSYEQFF